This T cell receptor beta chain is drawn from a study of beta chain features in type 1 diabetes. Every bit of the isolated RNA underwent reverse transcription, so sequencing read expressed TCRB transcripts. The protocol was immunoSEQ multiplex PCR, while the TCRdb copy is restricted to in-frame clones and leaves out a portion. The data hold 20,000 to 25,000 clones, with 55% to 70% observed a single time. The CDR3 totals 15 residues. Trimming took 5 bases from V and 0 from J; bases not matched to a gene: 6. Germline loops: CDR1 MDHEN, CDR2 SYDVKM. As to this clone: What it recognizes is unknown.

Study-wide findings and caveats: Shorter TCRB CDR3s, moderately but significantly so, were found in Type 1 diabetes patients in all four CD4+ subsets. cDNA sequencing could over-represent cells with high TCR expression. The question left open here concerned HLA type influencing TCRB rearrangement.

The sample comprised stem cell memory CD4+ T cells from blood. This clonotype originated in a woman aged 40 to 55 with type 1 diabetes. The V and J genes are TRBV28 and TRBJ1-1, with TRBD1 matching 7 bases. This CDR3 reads CASSPGQFLNTEAFF. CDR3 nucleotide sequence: TGTGCCAGCAGTCCGGGACAGTTCCTGAACACTGAAGCTTTCTTT.